One TCR beta chain is described in this entry. This specimen comes from a study of OX40 agonist ivuxolimab in advanced cancers. Clones were read by immunoSEQ multiplex PCR, and TCRdb kept only the in-frame ones, dropping some. Of around 21,000 clones listed, around 80% were seen once; the top ten hold over 10%. V lost 7 bases and J 9 bases, leaving 7 bases between the germline ends. The germline gives CDR1 MNHNS, CDR2 SASEGT. This CDR3 is 10 amino acids long. This rearrangement joins TRBV6-1 to TRBJ1-3; D is uncertain. The source was CD4+ or CD8+ T cells sorted from blood, collected in a trial of the OX40 agonist ivuxolimab. This receptor was taken from an adult with an advanced solid tumor such as melanoma, head and neck, liver or kidney cancer. The CDR3 loop is CASISRTIYF. CDR3 nucleotide sequence: TGTGCCAGCATATCCCGCACCATATATTTT.